The entry below gives a single T cell receptor (beta chain) sequence along with its context. Its antigen is unknown. This sample is drawn from a study of CD8+ T cells in alopecia areata. Across the study: Oral tofacitinib, 5 to 10 mg twice daily, was given in an open-label trial. Study-wide findings and caveats: Many expanded lesional clones persisted in scalp and blood during tofacitinib. It was lesional scalp, especially alopecia totalis/universalis, that showed higher clonality than normal scalp. Having one nonresponder leaves uncertain how baseline CD8+ expansion relates to response.

The treatment here: oral pan-JAK inhibitor, 5-10 mg twice daily. The CDR3 has 13 amino acids. The germline V gene has CDR1 SEHNR and CDR2 FQNEAQ (reference sequence). V was trimmed by 8 bases and J by 6 bases, leaving 17 bases between them. Extracted RNA was reverse transcribed, and the resulting cDNA served as sequencing template. Assay: immunoSEQ multiplex PCR; the TCRdb copy retains only in-frame clones and omits some. Among about 190,000 clones listed, around 66% were seen once. V is TRBV7-9 and J is TRBJ2-7; D is tentatively TRBD1 or TRBD2 (6 bases each). This clonotype originated in a human donor with alopecia areata. The sample was CD4+ T cells sorted from blood, taken at week 4, from a patient treated with tofacitinib. CDR3 loop: CASSPRGVGEQYF. In DNA form, the CDR3 reads TGTGCCAGCTCTCCGAGGGGGGTTGGCGAGCAGTACTTC. The full variable domain, in which reference TRBV7-9 and TRBJ2-7 provide the parts outside the CDR3, is DTGVSQNPRHKITKRGQNVTFRCDPISEHNRLYWYRQTLGQGPEFLTYFQNEAQLEKSRLLSDRFSAERPKGSFSTLEIQRTEQGDSAMYLCASSPRGVGEQYFGPGTRLTVT.